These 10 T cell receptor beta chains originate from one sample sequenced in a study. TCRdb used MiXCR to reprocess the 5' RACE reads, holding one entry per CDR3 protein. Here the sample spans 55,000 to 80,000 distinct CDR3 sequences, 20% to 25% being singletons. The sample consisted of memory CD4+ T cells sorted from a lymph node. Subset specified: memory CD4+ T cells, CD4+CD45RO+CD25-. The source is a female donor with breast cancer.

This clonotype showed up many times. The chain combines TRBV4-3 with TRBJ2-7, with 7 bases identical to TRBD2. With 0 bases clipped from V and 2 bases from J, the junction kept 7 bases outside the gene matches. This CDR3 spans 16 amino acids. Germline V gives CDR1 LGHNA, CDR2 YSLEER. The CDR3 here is CASSQEGGRSPYEQYF. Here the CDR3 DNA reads TGCGCCAGCAGCCAAGAGGGCGGGAGAAGCCCCTACGAGCAGTACTTC.

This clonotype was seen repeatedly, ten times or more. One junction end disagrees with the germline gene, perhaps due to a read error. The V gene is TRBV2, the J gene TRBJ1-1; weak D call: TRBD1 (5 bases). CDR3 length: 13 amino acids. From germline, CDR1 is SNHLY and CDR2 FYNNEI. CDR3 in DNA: TGTGCCAGCAGTGAAAGTGGTTCCTGGGATTGGGGGTTT. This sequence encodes CASSESGSWDWGF.

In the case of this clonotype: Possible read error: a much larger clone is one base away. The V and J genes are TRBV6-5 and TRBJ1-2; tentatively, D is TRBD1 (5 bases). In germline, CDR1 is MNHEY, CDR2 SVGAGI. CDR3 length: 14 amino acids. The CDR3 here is CAGSYSGTRGGYTF. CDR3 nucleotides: TGTGCCGGCAGTTATTCCGGGACCCGGGGAGGCTACACCTTC.

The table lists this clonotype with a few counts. CDR3 DNA sequence: TGTGCCAGCAGCTTAGGGGACAGGGTAGAGACCCAGTACTTC. This gives the protein CASSLGDRVETQYF. The rearrangement uses TRBV7-9 and TRBJ2-5; 9 positions agree with TRBD1. The length of the CDR3 is 14 residues. J lost 4 bases, V lost 1 base, and 1 base had no gene match. In germline, CDR1 is SEHNR, CDR2 FQNEAQ (reference sequence). The full variable domain, with the rest looked up from reference TRBV7-9 and TRBJ2-5, is DTGVSQNPRHKITKRGQNVTFRCDPISEHNRLYWYRQTLGQGPEFLTYFQNEAQLEKSRLLSDRFSAERPKGSFSTLEIQRTEQGDSAMYLCASSLGDRVETQYFGPGTRLLVL.

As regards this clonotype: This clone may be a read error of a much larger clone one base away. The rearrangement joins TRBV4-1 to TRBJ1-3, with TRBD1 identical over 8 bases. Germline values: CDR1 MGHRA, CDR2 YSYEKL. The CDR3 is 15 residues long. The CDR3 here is CASSPRTGQGSTIYF. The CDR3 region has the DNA TGCGCCAGCAGCCCGAGGACAGGGCAGGGAAGCACCATATATTTT.

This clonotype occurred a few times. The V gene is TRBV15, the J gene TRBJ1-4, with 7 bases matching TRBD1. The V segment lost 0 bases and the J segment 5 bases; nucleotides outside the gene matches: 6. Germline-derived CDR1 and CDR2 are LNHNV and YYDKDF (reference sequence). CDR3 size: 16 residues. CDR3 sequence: CATSRDLTGMNEKLFF. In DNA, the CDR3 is TGTGCCACCAGCAGAGATTTGACAGGGATGAATGAAAAACTGTTTTTT.

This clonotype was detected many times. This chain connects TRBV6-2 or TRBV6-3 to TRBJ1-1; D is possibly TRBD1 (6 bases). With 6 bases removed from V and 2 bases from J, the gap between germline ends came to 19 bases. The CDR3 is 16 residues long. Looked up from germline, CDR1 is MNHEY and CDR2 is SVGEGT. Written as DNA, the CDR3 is TGTGCCAGCAGACCAATTATGGACAGCTTTAACACTGAAGCTTTCTTT. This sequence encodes CASRPIMDSFNTEAFF.

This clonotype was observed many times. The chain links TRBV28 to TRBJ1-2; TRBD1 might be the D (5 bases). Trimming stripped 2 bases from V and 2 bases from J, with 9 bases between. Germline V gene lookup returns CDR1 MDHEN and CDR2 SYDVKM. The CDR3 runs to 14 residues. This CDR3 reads CASSLVNRNYGYTF. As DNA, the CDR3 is TGTGCCAGCAGTTTAGTTAACAGGAACTATGGCTACACCTTC.

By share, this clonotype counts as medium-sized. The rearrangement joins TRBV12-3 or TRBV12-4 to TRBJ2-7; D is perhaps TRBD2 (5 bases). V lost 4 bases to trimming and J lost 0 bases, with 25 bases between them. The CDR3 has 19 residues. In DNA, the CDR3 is TGTGCCAGCAGTTACCAGCACCGGCGGGCTACCTGGAGCTCCTACGAGCAGTACTTC. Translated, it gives CASSYQHRRATWSSYEQYF.

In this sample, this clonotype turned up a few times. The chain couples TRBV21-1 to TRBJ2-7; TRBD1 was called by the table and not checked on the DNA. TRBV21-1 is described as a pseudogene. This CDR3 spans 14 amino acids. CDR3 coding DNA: TGTGCCAGCAGCAAATTCCCCGGGCCGTACGAGCAGTACTTC. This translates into CASSKFPGPYEQYF.